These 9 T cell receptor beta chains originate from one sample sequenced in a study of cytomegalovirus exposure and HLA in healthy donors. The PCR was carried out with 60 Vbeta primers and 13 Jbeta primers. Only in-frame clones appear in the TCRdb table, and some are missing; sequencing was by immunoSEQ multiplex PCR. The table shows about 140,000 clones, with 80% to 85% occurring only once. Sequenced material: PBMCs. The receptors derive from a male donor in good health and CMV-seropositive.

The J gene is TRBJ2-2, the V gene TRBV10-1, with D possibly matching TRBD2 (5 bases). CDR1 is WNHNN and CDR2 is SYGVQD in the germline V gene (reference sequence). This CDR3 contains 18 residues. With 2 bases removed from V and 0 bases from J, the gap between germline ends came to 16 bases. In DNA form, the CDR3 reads TGCGCCAGCAGTGAGACCACCCCGGGATACTCGAACACCGGGGAGCTGTTTTTT. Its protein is CASSETTPGYSNTGELFF.

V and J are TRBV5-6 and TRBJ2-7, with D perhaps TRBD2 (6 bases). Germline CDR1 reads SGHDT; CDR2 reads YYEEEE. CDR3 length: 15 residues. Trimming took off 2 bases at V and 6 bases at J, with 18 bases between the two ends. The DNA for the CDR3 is TGTGCCAGCAGCTTCCCCGGAGGGGAGATCGGCGAGCAGTACTTC. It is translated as CASSFPGGEIGEQYF.

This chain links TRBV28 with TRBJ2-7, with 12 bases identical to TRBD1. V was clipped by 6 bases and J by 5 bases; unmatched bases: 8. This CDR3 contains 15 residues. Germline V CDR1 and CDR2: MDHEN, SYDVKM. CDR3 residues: CASRYPGQGAHEQYF. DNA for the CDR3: TGTGCCAGCAGATACCCGGGACAGGGGGCCCACGAGCAGTACTTC.

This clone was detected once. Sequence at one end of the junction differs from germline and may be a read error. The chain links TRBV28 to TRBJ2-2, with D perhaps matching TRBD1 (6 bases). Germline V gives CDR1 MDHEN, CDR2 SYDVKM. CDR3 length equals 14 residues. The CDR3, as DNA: TGTGCCAGCACCTACAGGGTGAATCTGGGGGTGCTGTTTTTT. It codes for CASTYRVNLGVLFF.

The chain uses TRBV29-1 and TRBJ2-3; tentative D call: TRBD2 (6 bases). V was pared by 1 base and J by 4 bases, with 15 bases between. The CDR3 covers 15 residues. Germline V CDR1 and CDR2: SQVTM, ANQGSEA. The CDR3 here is CSVEGGLLLADTQYF. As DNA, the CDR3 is TGCAGCGTTGAAGGCGGACTACTCCTCGCAGATACGCAGTATTTT.

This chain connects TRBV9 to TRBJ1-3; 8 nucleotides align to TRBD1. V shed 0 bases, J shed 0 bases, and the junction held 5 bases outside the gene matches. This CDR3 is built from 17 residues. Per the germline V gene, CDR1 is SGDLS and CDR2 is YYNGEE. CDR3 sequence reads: CASSVGGTGGSGNTIYF. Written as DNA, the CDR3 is TGTGCCAGCAGCGTAGGGGGGACAGGAGGCTCTGGAAACACCATATATTTT.

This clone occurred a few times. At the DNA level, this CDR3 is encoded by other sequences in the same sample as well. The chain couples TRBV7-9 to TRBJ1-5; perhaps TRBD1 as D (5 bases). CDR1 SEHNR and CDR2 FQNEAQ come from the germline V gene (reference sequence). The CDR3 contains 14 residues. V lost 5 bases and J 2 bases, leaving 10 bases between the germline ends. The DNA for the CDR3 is TGTGCCAGCAGCCTCACAGGAGGCAATCAGCCCCAGCATTTT. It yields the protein CASSLTGGNQPQHF.

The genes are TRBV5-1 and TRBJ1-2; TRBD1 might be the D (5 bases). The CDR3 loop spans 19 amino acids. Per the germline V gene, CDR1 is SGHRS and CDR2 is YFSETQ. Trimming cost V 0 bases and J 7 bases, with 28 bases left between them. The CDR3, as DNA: TGCGCCAGCAGCTTGGCCTCGGTGGCGGAGAGTATCCTAACAGGTGGCTACACCTTC. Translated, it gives CASSLASVAESILTGGYTF.

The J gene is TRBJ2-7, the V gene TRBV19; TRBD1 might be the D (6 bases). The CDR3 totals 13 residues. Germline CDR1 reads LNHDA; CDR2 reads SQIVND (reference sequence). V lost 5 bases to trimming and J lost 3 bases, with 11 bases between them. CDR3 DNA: TGTGCCAGTAGTGCCGGGACATACTACGAGCAGTACTTC. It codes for CASSAGTYYEQYF.